This TCR beta chain was sequenced in a study of cytomegalovirus exposure and HLA in healthy donors. It was with 60 Vbeta and 13 Jbeta primers that the PCR ran. TCRdb's copy holds only in-frame clones and misses some; the assay was immunoSEQ multiplex PCR. The profile shows around 200,000 clones, approximately 78% of them singletons. The ends lost 4 bases at V and 4 bases at J; junction bases unmatched: 13. Looked up from germline, CDR1 is SGHDN and CDR2 is FVKESK. This CDR3 is built from 16 residues. The receptor was derived from a woman between 35 and 50 years old in good health and CMV-seronegative. The sequenced sample was PBMCs. The rearrangement links TRBV14 to TRBJ2-7, with 7 bases identical to TRBD1. The CDR3 DNA is TGTGCCAGCAGCCCTAGAGGGACAGTCAGAACGTACGAGCAGTACTTC. Translated, it gives CASSPRGTVRTYEQYF. The whole variable domain, remainder taken from reference TRBV14 and TRBJ2-7, is EAGVTQFPSHSVIEKGQTVTLRCDPISGHDNLYWYRRVMGKEIKFLLHFVKESKQDESGMPNNRFLAERTGGTYSTLKVQPAELEDSGVYFCASSPRGTVRTYEQYFGPGTRLTVT.